These 6 T cell receptor beta chains share one sample of origin, sequenced in a study of blood T cell repertoires in COVID-19. Method: immunoSEQ multiplex PCR; TCRdb's copy keeps in-frame clones and lacks some. The repertoire holds roughly 56,000 clones, with around 85% as singletons. The sample taken for sequencing was peripheral blood. These receptor sequences come from a human donor in a cohort sampled during active COVID-19.

The chain combines TRBV6-4 with TRBJ2-1; 8 bases match TRBD2. J lost 2 bases, V lost 3 bases, and 3 bases had no gene match. CDR1 and CDR2 (germline): MRHNA, SNTAGT. There are 15 residues in the CDR3. CDR3 sequence (DNA): TGTGCCAGCAGTGAACAACTAGCGGCCTACAATGAGCAGTTCTTC. This codes for CASSEQLAAYNEQFF.

The chain joins TRBV15 to TRBJ2-3, with D hard to call. The ends were cut back, 0 bases at V and 6 bases at J, with 16 bases in the middle. CDR3 length: 16 amino acids. Germline lookup yields CDR1 LNHNV and CDR2 YYDKDF (reference sequence). The chain's CDR3 is CATSRDLEHFSDTQYF. CDR3 bases: TGTGCCACCAGCAGAGATCTAGAACACTTCTCGGATACGCAGTATTTT.

This chain uses TRBV6-6 with TRBJ2-3; 7 bases line up with TRBD2. The length of the CDR3 is 14 residues. Looked up from germline, CDR1 is MNHNY and CDR2 is SVGAGI (reference sequence). V lost 6 bases to trimming and J lost 8 bases; unmatched junction nucleotides: 11. This chain's CDR3 is CASSQREVQGTQYF. The CDR3 coding sequence is TGTGCCAGCAGCCAGCGGGAAGTGCAGGGTACGCAGTATTTT.

The chain carries TRBV10-1 and TRBJ2-3; D uncertain. CDR1 WNHNN and CDR2 SYGVQD come from the germline V gene (reference sequence). The CDR3 totals 15 residues. V lost 3 bases to trimming and J lost 4 bases, with 14 bases between them. The DNA of the CDR3 is TGCGCCAGCAGTGAAAACGCGGCGGTAGCAGATACGCAGTATTTT. It translates to CASSENAAVADTQYF.

The rearrangement links TRBV7-2 to TRBJ2-7, with TRBD2 matching over 11 bases. Germline V gene data show CDR1 as SGHTA and CDR2 as FQGNSA. The CDR3 extends over 16 amino acids. V lost 3 bases, J lost 3 bases, and 7 bases stayed unmatched. CDR3: CASSFPSSGRLYEQYF. Here the CDR3 DNA reads TGTGCCAGCAGCTTCCCTTCTAGCGGGAGGCTCTACGAGCAGTACTTC.

The V and J genes are TRBV30 and TRBJ1-1, with D possibly TRBD1 on 5 matching bases. This CDR3 has 15 amino acids. CDR1 is GTSNPN and CDR2 is SVGIG in the germline V gene (reference sequence). The ends were cut back, 0 bases at V and 1 base at J, with 12 bases in the middle. CDR3 nucleotide sequence: TGTGCCTGGAGTGTAGTTAGTCAGGGGAACACTGAAGCTTTCTTT. Translated: CAWSVVSQGNTEAFF. The whole variable domain, remainder taken from reference TRBV30 and TRBJ1-1, is SQTIHQWPATLVQPVGSPLSLECTVEGTSNPNLYWYRQAAGRGLQLLFYSVGIGQISSEVPQNLSASRPQDRQFILSSKKLLLSDSGFYLCAWSVVSQGNTEAFFGQGTRLTVV.